Listed here are 26 T cell receptor beta chains from one sample, sequenced in a study of tumor and adjacent non-tumor tissue in lung cancer. Three rounds of nested PCR, following a modified ARM-PCR protocol, produced the TCRbeta library. TCRdb fed the multiplex PCR reads into MiXCR, producing one record per CDR3 protein. The table records 50,000 or so distinct CDR3 sequences, about 70% of them present only once. This sample's RNA came from whole unsorted tissue. More than 3 cm separated this lung sample from the edge of the tumor. Sample: distant non-tumor lung tissue. All receptors come from a woman aged 55-70 years with non-small cell lung cancer.

Note on this clonotype: This is likely a read error, given that the CDR3 carries no conserved phenylalanine or tryptophan at its end. The DNA is omitted, as the CDR3 cannot be located on it reliably, and the CDR3 follows TCRdb's listing. The rearrangement links TRBV5-1 to TRBJ1-3. The germline V gene encodes CDR1 SGHRS and CDR2 YFSETQ. The CDR3 is 15 residues long, counting both termini. This CDR3 is CASSLDSPDTNTICL.

Notes on this clonotype: One end of the junction does not line up with germline, which may come from a read error. The chain employs TRBV12-3 or TRBV12-4 and TRBJ2-1; D unresolved. The CDR3 totals 13 residues. The CDR3 here is CTSSLGTEPEQIF. DNA for the CDR3: TGTACCAGCAGTTTAGGAACGGAACCCGAGCAGATCTTC.

Ten or more counts support this clonotype. The chain joins TRBV4-3 to TRBJ1-6, with D possibly being TRBD1 (5 bases). Trimming took off 3 bases at V and 3 bases at J, with 12 bases between the two ends. There are 16 residues in the CDR3. The germline gives CDR1 LGHNA, CDR2 YSLEER. The CDR3: CASSQTDQGYNSPLHF. The CDR3 region has the DNA TGCGCCAGCAGCCAGACGGACCAGGGCTATAATTCACCCCTCCACTTT.

The chain is built from TRBV29-1 and TRBJ1-2; perhaps TRBD1 as D (5 bases). CDR1 and CDR2 (germline): SQVTM, ANQGSEA. This CDR3 region has 11 residues. Trimming shortened V by 7 bases and J by 7 bases, and 13 bases separated the two germline ends. Here the CDR3 DNA reads TGCAGCGCTCCCAGTAGGGGTGGCTACACCTTC. Protein: CSAPSRGGYTF.

On this clonotype: At one of its ends the junction is not consistent with the germline gene, which may arise from a read error. The chain carries TRBV11-2 and TRBJ2-2, with D hard to call. The CDR3 totals 16 residues. CDR1 is SGHAT and CDR2 is FQNNGV in the germline V gene. The DNA of the CDR3 is TGTGCCAGGAGCTTATTATTGGCGGCGCACACTGGGGAGCTGTTTTTT. This translates into CARSLLLAAHTGELFF.

Details on this clonotype: Relative to the germline gene, one junction end is altered; a read error may explain this. The chain employs TRBV6-2 or TRBV6-3 and TRBJ2-6, with a tentative D call TRBD1 (5 bases). This CDR3 is built from 18 residues. CDR1 is MNHEY, CDR2 SVGEGT, per germline. CDR3 in amino acids: CASSYNLIDFSGANDLSF. CDR3 in DNA: TGTGCCAGCAGTTATAACCTCATAGATTTCTCTGGGGCCAACGACCTGTCTTTC.

This clonotype was observed a few times. A much more abundant neighbour one base away suggests this may be a read error. The chain carries TRBV5-4 and TRBJ1-5; 7 nucleotides line up with TRBD1. CDR1 and CDR2 from the germline V gene are SGHNT and YYREEE (reference sequence). The CDR3 spans 16 residues. The CDR3, as DNA: TGTGCCGGCAGCTTGGGAGGCAGGGGGAGCAATCAGCCCCAGCATTTT. This codes for CAGSLGGRGSNQPQHF.

As for this clonotype: This may arise from a read error, as a much more abundant clone is one base away. The gene calls are TRBV20-1 and TRBJ2-1, with 8 bases fitting TRBD2. The CDR3 loop spans 13 amino acids. The germline CDR1 and CDR2 sequences are DFQATT and SNEGSKA (reference sequence). Written as DNA, the CDR3 is TGCTGTGCTAGTTCCGGGACTAGCAATGAGCAGTTCTTC. Amino acids: CCASSGTSNEQFF.

The count of this clonotype is one. This chain joins TRBV24-1 and TRBJ2-2; D is possibly TRBD1 (5 bases). CDR3 length equals 14 residues. V lost 7 bases and J 5 bases, leaving 13 bases between the germline ends. Germline assignment: CDR1 KGHDR and CDR2 SFDVKD. The CDR3: CATSMGQNTGELFF. As DNA, the CDR3 is TGTGCCACCAGCATGGGGCAGAATACCGGGGAGCTGTTTTTT.

Comment on this clonotype: No conserved phenylalanine or tryptophan ends this CDR3, so it is likely a read error. The chain couples TRBV12-3 or TRBV12-4 to TRBJ2-7, with no clear D. The CDR3 runs to 14 residues. The CDR3 reads CTRSLKEGPYEQYS. In DNA form, the CDR3 reads TGTACCAGAAGTTTAAAGGAAGGGCCCTACGAGCAGTACTCC.

This clonotype was observed a handful of times. A single base separates this from a much larger clone, so it may be a read error. The V and J genes are TRBV14 and TRBJ1-1, with D possibly matching TRBD1 (5 bases). There are 15 residues in the CDR3. The germline CDR1 and CDR2 sequences are SGHDN and FVKESK. This CDR3 is CASSLEGTRVTETFF. The CDR3 DNA reads TGTGCCAGCAGCCTGGAGGGGACGAGGGTCACTGAAACTTTCTTT.

With regard to this clonotype: A clone one base away is much larger, so this may be a read error. This chain joins TRBV7-2 and TRBJ1-2, with D maybe TRBD1 (5 bases). Trimming stripped 7 bases from V and 0 bases from J, with 9 bases between. The CDR3 loop spans 13 amino acids. Germline loops: CDR1 SGHTA, CDR2 FQGNSA. CDR3 sequence: CASNQGPNYGYTF. The CDR3 DNA follows: TGTGCCAGCAACCAGGGTCCTAACTATGGCTACACCTTC.

Worth noting for this clonotype: The germline gene is not matched at one end of the junction; a read error may be the cause. This chain joins TRBV4-1 and TRBJ2-5, with D perhaps matching TRBD2 (7 bases). Germline V gene sequence: CDR1 MGHRA, CDR2 YSYEKL. This CDR3 spans 19 amino acids. CDR3 loop: CASSQEDRKDIGGRETQYF. The CDR3 DNA reads TGCGCCAGTAGCCAAGAAGACAGGAAGGATATCGGGGGGCGTGAGACCCAGTACTTC.

This clonotype is medium-sized by share. The chain recombines TRBV29-1 with TRBJ1-1; no definite D call. CDR1 SQVTM and CDR2 ANQGSEA come from the germline V gene. V lost 0 bases to trimming and J lost 4 bases, with 12 bases between them. The CDR3 has 14 residues. The CDR3 sequence is CSVEDWPGPTEAFF. CDR3 coding DNA: TGCAGCGTTGAAGATTGGCCCGGGCCCACTGAAGCTTTCTTT. The full variable domain, in which reference TRBV29-1 and TRBJ1-1 provide the parts outside the CDR3, is SAVISQKPSRDICQRGTSLTIQCQVDSQVTMMFWYRQQPGQSLTLIATANQGSEATYESGFVIDKFPISRPNLTFSTLTVSNMSPEDSSIYLCSVEDWPGPTEAFFGQGTRLTVV.

This clonotype was picked up a small number of times. Germline and junction disagree at one end, which may indicate a read error. The chain links TRBV29-1 to TRBJ2-7; 7 bases are shared with TRBD1. The CDR3 has 12 residues. Germline V gene sequence: CDR1 SQVTM, CDR2 ANQGSEA. The CDR3 nucleotides are TGTAGTGTTGAGGGACAGACTTACGAGCACTACTTC. Translating it yields CSVEGQTYEHYF.

This clonotype was observed a handful of times. The CDR3 does not close with the conserved phenylalanine or tryptophan, likely indicating a read error. V gene TRBV12-3 or TRBV12-4 combines with J gene TRBJ1-5, with 10 bases lining up with TRBD1. Trimming cost V 6 bases and J 5 bases; bases outside gene matches: 10. The CDR3 totals 16 residues. CDR3 sequence: CASSLGTGVGDQPQHL. The CDR3 DNA reads as TGTGCCAGCAGCCTAGGGACAGGGGTGGGCGATCAGCCCCAGCATTTA.

Points on this clonotype: In this CDR3 the conserved last residue, phenylalanine or tryptophan, is missing, so a read error is likely. The chain employs TRBV10-3 and TRBJ1-1; a weak D match, TRBD1 (5 bases). V lost 2 bases and J lost 7, with 23 bases in between. This CDR3 is built from 17 residues. Germline CDR1 and CDR2: ENHRY and SYGVKD. CDR3 in DNA: TGTGCCATCAGTGAGGCTAAGGGTGAGGGACGGATCATTGAAGCTTTCATT. Translation gives CAISEAKGEGRIIEAFI.

Note on this clonotype: At one end the junction does not follow the germline gene, possibly because of a read error. The chain has TRBV6-6 and TRBJ2-5; TRBD1 is a possible D gene (6 bases). The CDR3 loop spans 13 amino acids. The germline CDR1 and CDR2 sequences are MNHNY and SVGAGI (reference sequence). The CDR3 reads CGSSRQAQGTQYF. CDR3 DNA: TGTGGCAGCAGCCGACAGGCCCAAGGGACCCAGTACTTC.

About this clonotype itself: An end of the junction does not agree with germline; a read error may underlie this. The genes are TRBV4-1 and TRBJ1-6, with TRBD1 identical over 7 bases. Germline-derived CDR1 and CDR2 are MGHRA and YSYEKL. This CDR3 has 16 amino acids. The CDR3 sequence is CASSPTTGLDDSPLHF. CDR3 DNA: TGCGCCAGTAGCCCGACGACAGGGCTGGATGATTCACCCCTCCACTTT.

This clonotype is medium-sized in the sample. The V gene is TRBV14, the J gene TRBJ1-6; D gene uncertain. Germline V gene sequence: CDR1 SGHDN, CDR2 FVKESK. The CDR3 is 14 residues long. The V end was cut by 4 bases, the J end by 10 bases, with 14 bases between. The chain's CDR3 is CASSLIRNESPLHF. CDR3 DNA sequence: TGTGCCAGCAGCCTTATTAGGAACGAATCACCCCTCCACTTT. Full variable domain (remainder filled in from reference TRBV14 and TRBJ1-6): EAGVTQFPSHSVIEKGQTVTLRCDPISGHDNLYWYRRVMGKEIKFLLHFVKESKQDESGMPNNRFLAERTGGTYSTLKVQPAELEDSGVYFCASSLIRNESPLHFGNGTRLTVT.

Worth noting for this clonotype: This CDR3 fails to terminate in the conserved phenylalanine or tryptophan, so it likely reflects a read error. The chain is built from TRBV10-2 and TRBJ2-7; D gene uncertain. The CDR3 consists of 13 residues. CDR1 and CDR2 from the germline V gene are WSHSY and SAAADI. The CDR3 reads CASSKPDGYEQYL. CDR3 DNA: TGCGCCAGCAGCAAACCCGACGGTTACGAACAGTACCTC.

This clonotype was recorded a few times. A much more abundant neighbour one base away suggests this may be a read error. The chain joins TRBV6-2 or TRBV6-3 to TRBJ2-1; 9 bases map to TRBD2. CDR3 length equals 17 residues. The germline V gene encodes CDR1 MNHEY and CDR2 SVGEGT. CDR3 loop: CASSFSGRIVSYNEQSF. CDR3 DNA: TGTGCCAGCAGTTTTAGCGGGAGAATTGTATCCTACAATGAGCAGTCCTTC.

A remark on this clonotype: It is likely a read error, because the conserved phenylalanine at the end of the CDR3 is missing. J is TRBJ1-5 and V is TRBV28; D possibly corresponds to TRBD1 (5 bases). Germline lookup yields CDR1 MDHEN and CDR2 SYDVKM. This CDR3 has 14 amino acids. CDR3 in amino acids: CTSSFGGVSQPQHL. CDR3 DNA: TGTACCAGCAGTTTTGGGGGGGTTAGTCAGCCCCAGCATCTT.

Points on this clonotype: This likely comes from a read error, as the CDR3 has no conserved phenylalanine or tryptophan at its end. This chain links TRBV6-6 with TRBJ1-2; D uncertain. V was trimmed by 3 bases and J by 2 bases, leaving 13 bases between them. Germline V CDR1 and CDR2: MNHNY, SVGAGI (reference sequence). The CDR3 spans 15 residues. Written as DNA, the CDR3 is TGTGCCAGCAGTTATCTGGGAAGGATAAACTATGGCTACACCGTC. Protein: CASSYLGRINYGYTV.

With respect to this clonotype: In this CDR3 the conserved last residue, phenylalanine or tryptophan, is missing, so a read error is likely. V gene TRBV6-2 or TRBV6-3 combines with J gene TRBJ2-4; D is unclear. CDR3 length: 13 residues. The V end lost 10 bases, the J end lost 5 bases, and 15 bases lay between the germline ends. From germline, CDR1 is MNHEY and CDR2 SVGEGT. CDR3 in amino acids: CAITYDVQNIQYL. The CDR3 DNA follows: TGTGCCATCACTTACGATGTCCAAAACATTCAGTACCTC.

About this clonotype itself: Possible read error: a much larger clone is one base away. This rearrangement joins TRBV7-9 to TRBJ2-3, with a weak D call TRBD1 (6 bases). The germline gives CDR1 SEHNR, CDR2 FQNEAQ (reference sequence). The CDR3 loop spans 14 amino acids. Trimming left V 7 bases short and J 1 base short, with 12 bases between. The CDR3 spells CASTSAGGTDTQYF. As DNA, the CDR3 is TGTGCCAGCACCTCCGCAGGGGGCACAGATACGCAGTATTTT.